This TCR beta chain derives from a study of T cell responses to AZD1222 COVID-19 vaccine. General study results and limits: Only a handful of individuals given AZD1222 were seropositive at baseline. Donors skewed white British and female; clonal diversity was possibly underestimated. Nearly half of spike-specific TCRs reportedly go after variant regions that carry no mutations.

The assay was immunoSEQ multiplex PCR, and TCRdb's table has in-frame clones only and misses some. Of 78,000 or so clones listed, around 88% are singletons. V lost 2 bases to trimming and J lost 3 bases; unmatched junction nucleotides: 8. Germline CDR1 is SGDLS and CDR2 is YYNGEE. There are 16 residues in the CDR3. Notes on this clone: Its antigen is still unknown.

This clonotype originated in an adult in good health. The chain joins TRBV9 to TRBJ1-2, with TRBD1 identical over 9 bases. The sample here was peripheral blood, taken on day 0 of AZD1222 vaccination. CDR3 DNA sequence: TGTGCCAGCAGCGTGGACCGGACAGGGGAGGACTATGGCTACACCTTC. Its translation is CASSVDRTGEDYGYTF.